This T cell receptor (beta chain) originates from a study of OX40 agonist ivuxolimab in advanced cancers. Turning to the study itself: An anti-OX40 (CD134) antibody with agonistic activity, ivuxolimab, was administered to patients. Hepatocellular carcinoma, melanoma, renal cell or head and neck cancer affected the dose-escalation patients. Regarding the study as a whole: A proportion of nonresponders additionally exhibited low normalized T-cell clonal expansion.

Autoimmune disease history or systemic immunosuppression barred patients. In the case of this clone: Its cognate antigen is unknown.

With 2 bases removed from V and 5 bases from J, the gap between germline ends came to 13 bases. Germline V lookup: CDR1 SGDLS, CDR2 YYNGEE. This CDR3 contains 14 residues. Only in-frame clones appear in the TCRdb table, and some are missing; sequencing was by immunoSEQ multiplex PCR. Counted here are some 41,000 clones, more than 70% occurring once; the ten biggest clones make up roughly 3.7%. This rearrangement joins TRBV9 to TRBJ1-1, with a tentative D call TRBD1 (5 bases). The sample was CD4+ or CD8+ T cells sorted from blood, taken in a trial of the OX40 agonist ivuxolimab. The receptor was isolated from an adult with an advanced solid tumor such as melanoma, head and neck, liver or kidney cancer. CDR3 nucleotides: TGTGCCAGCAGCGTCGCCCAGGGAAATACTGAAGCTTTCTTT. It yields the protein CASSVAQGNTEAFF.